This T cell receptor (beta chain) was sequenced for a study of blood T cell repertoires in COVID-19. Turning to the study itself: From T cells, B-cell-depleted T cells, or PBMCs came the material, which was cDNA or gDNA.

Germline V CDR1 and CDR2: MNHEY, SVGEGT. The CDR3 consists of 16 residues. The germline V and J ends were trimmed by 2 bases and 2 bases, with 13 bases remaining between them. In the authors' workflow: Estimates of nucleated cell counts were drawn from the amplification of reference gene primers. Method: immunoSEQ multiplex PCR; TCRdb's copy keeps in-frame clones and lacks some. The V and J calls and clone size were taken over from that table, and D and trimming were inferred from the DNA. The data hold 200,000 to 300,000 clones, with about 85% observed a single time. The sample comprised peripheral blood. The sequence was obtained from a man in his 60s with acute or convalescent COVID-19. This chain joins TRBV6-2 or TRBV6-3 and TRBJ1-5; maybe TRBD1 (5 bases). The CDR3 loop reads CASSYGGAGGNQPQHF. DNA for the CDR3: TGTGCCAGCAGTTACGGGGGAGCGGGCGGCAATCAGCCCCAGCATTTT.